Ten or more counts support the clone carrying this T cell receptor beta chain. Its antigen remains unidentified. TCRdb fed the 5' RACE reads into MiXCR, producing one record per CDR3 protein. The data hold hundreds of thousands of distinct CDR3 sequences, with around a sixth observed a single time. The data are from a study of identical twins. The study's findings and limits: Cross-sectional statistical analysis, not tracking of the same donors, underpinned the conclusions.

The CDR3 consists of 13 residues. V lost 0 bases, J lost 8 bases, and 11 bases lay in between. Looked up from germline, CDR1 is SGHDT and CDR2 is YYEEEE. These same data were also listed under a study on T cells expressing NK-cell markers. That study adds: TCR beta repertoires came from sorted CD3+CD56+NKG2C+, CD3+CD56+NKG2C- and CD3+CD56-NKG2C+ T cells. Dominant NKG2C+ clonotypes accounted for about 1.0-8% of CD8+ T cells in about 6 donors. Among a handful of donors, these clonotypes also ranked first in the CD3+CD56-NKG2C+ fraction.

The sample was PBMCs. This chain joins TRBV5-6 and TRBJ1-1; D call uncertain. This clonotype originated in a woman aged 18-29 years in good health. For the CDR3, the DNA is TGTGCCAGCAGCTTGGTTGCATCGGAAGAAGCTTTCTTT. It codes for CASSLVASEEAFF.